This record looks at one TCR beta chain sequence and its context. The length of the CDR3 is 15 residues. Trimming pared 2 bases from V and 5 bases from J, leaving 12 bases between. CDR1 is LNHDA, CDR2 SQIVND, per germline (reference sequence). The data were taken from a study of T cell changes during pregnancy in multiple sclerosis. TCRdb's copy holds only in-frame clones and misses some; the assay was immunoSEQ multiplex PCR. This sample has about 40,000 clones, with around 94% found just once. The sample consisted of peripheral blood, taken in the third trimester of pregnancy. The chain links TRBV19 to TRBJ2-2; a possible D gene is TRBD1 (5 bases). The TCR comes from a female donor with multiple sclerosis, enrolled in a pregnancy study. The CDR3 DNA follows: TGTGCCAGTAGTATAACAGGATCAGGGACCGGGGAGCTGTTTTTT. This gives the protein CASSITGSGTGELFF.